The count of the clone carrying this T cell receptor beta chain is one. Followed longitudinally, the Seattle patients had been enrolled during active infection. This sample stems from a study of blood T cell repertoires in COVID-19. About the research overall: Some COVID-19 samples were acute and others convalescent; all came from the United States, Italy and Spain.

Original processing notes: Amplification with reference gene primers provided the estimates of nucleated cell counts. The table came from immunoSEQ multiplex PCR; TCRdb's copy has only in-frame clones and leaves some out. For V, J and clone size, that table is used; D and trimming come from the DNA. The table records 95,000 to 150,000 clones, approximately 85% of them present only once. CDR1 and CDR2 (germline): LGHNA, YNFKEQ. The CDR3 loop spans 15 amino acids. V was pared by 0 bases and J by 9 bases, with 15 bases between. This rearrangement joins TRBV4-2 to TRBJ2-4; D is perhaps TRBD2 (7 bases). The TCR was taken from an elderly woman with COVID-19, enrolled during active disease. The sequenced material came from peripheral blood. Here the CDR3 reads CASSQEVRGQGIQYF. DNA for the CDR3: TGTGCCAGCAGCCAAGAAGTGCGGGGGCAGGGCATTCAGTACTTC.